The 28 T cell receptor beta chains presented below share a single source sample, sequenced in a study of neoadjuvant nivolumab and ipilimumab in lung cancer (TCRdb year 2020). The time point label on this specimen signifies: pretherapy, before neoadjuvant immune checkpoint inhibitors. Library preparation used the immunoSEQ multiplex PCR assay. Entries here come from immuneACCESS through TCRdb and include only in-frame sequences with V and J called. Some clones fail to appear in such tables; in the studies checked, an unresolved V gene covers under half of the shortfall, and the cause of the remainder is unknown. The sample table shows roughly 45,000 clones, and approximately 90% are seen once. The ten most abundant clones make up under 4.5% of the sample. This sample comprised blood, obtained before neoadjuvant nivolumab, alone or with ipilimumab. The receptors here all came from an adult with non-small cell lung cancer. Some clones in this sample may be carry-over from other donors' samples.

Details on this clone: A read error may produce the germline difference seen at one junction end. The rearrangement joins TRBV7-7 to TRBJ2-7; possible D gene TRBD2, 7 bases. This CDR3 has 15 amino acids. Germline V CDR1 and CDR2: SSHAT, FNYEAQ (reference sequence). DNA of the CDR3: TGTGCTAGCAGCTCGTTGAGGGGGGGGGCATACGAGCAGTACTTC. This codes for CASSSLRGGAYEQYF.

This chain connects TRBV30 to TRBJ1-2; the D is unclear. The CDR3 consists of 12 residues. The germline V gene has CDR1 GTSNPN and CDR2 SVGIG (reference sequence). V dropped 4 bases and J dropped 8 bases, with 14 bases sitting between them. As DNA, the CDR3 is TGTGCCTGGACGACCGGACCTCGGGGCTACACCTTC. Its protein product is CAWTTGPRGYTF.

This chain uses TRBV4-3 with TRBJ2-2; D is possibly TRBD1 (5 bases). Trimming shortened V by 0 bases and J by 2 bases, and 7 bases separated the two germline ends. Germline V gene lookup returns CDR1 LGHNA and CDR2 YSLEER. The CDR3 is made up of 15 amino acids. CDR3 residues: CASSQDGHNTGELFF. The CDR3 DNA is TGCGCCAGCAGCCAAGACGGACATAACACCGGGGAGCTGTTTTTT.

The CDR3: CASSLTPGGDTQYF. CDR3 in DNA: TGTGCCAGCAGCTTGACTCCCGGAGGAGATACGCAGTATTTT. J is TRBJ2-3 and V is TRBV5-5, with a tentative D call TRBD2 (5 bases). V was pared by 1 base and J by 5 bases, with 11 bases between. Germline assignment: CDR1 SGHKS and CDR2 YYEKEE (reference sequence). This CDR3 is built from 14 residues. Together with reference TRBV5-5 and TRBJ2-3, the CDR3 gives the full variable domain: DAGVTQSPTHLIKTRGQQVTLRCSPISGHKSVSWYQQVLGQGPQFIFQYYEKEERGRGNFPDRFSARQFPNYSSELNVNALLLGDSALYLCASSLTPGGDTQYFGPGTRLTVL.

This chain connects TRBV5-4 to TRBJ2-2; D is perhaps TRBD1 or TRBD2 (5 bases each). V was trimmed by 4 bases and J by 5 bases, leaving 21 bases between them. This CDR3 is built from 17 residues. Germline loops: CDR1 SGHNT, CDR2 YYREEE (reference sequence). CDR3 DNA: TGTGCCAGCAGCGGGACCAGTACAAGGGAAGTGACCGGGGAGCTGTTTTTT. Amino acid sequence: CASSGTSTREVTGELFF.

This chain links TRBV2 with TRBJ1-1, with D perhaps TRBD1 (5 bases). CDR3 length: 12 amino acids. Trimming shortened V by 10 bases and J by 1 base, and 10 bases separated the two germline ends. Germline CDR1 is SNHLY and CDR2 is FYNNEI. CDR3: CATWGGNTEAFF. CDR3 coding DNA: TGTGCCACGTGGGGGGGGAACACTGAAGCTTTCTTT.

This chain connects TRBV4-1 to TRBJ1-1; 10 positions match TRBD1. CDR3 length: 14 amino acids. Germline-derived CDR1 and CDR2 are MGHRA and YSYEKL. The V gene end was trimmed by 1 base and the J gene end by 10 bases; junction bases not matched to a gene: 6. CDR3 in amino acids: CASSQGQGALLAFF. CDR3 bases: TGCGCCAGCAGCCAAGGACAGGGGGCCCTTCTAGCTTTCTTT.

This chain uses TRBV10-3 with TRBJ2-7; D call uncertain. The CDR3 extends over 13 amino acids. Trimming removed 3 bases from V and 2 bases from J, with 8 bases in between. CDR1 and CDR2 from the germline V gene are ENHRY and SYGVKD. CDR3 nucleotide sequence: TGTGCCATCAGTGATGGGCTAGCCTACGAGCAGTACTTC. Its protein product is CAISDGLAYEQYF.

The chain combines TRBV25-1 with TRBJ1-1; D uncertain. V was pared by 9 bases and J by 0 bases, with 14 bases between. The CDR3 runs to 14 residues. Per the germline V gene, CDR1 is MGHDK and CDR2 is SYGVNS. The chain's CDR3 is CASRGDAVNTEAFF. CDR3 nucleotide sequence: TGTGCCAGTCGCGGGGATGCAGTGAACACTGAAGCTTTCTTT.

The chain has TRBV6-5 and TRBJ2-1; perhaps TRBD2 as D (6 bases). Germline V gene sequence: CDR1 MNHEY, CDR2 SVGAGI. The V end lost 0 bases, the J end lost 8 bases, and 17 bases lay between the germline ends. This CDR3 is built from 16 residues. CDR3 region: CASSYSINGGVDEQFF. DNA for the CDR3: TGTGCCAGCAGTTACTCGATCAACGGGGGTGTGGATGAGCAGTTCTTC.

This clone has just a few counts. The chain couples TRBV5-6 to TRBJ2-5; unclear D gene. Trimming took off 3 bases at V and 3 bases at J, with 15 bases between the two ends. The CDR3 spans 15 residues. Germline V lookup: CDR1 SGHDT, CDR2 YYEEEE. CDR3 residues: CASSYLGRTKETQYF. CDR3 sequence (DNA): TGTGCCAGCAGCTACCTAGGACGGACGAAAGAGACCCAGTACTTC.

The chain links TRBV14 to TRBJ1-2; 7 nucleotides match TRBD1. The CDR3 contains 16 residues. CDR1 SGHDN and CDR2 FVKESK come from the germline V gene. After removal of 4 bases from V and 4 bases from J, the junction contained 12 bases not matched to a gene. The CDR3 here is CASSPIGTARIYGYTF. Here the CDR3 DNA reads TGTGCCAGCAGCCCGATCGGGACAGCAAGGATCTATGGCTACACCTTC.

The chain recombines TRBV6-5 with TRBJ2-1, with no clear D. Germline CDR1 is MNHEY and CDR2 is SVGAGI. The CDR3 covers 16 residues. Between the trimmed V and J ends, which lost 0 bases and 0 bases, there was a span of 9 bases. As DNA, the CDR3 is TGTGCCAGCAGTTACTCGGGTAGGCCCTCCTACAATGAGCAGTTCTTC. Protein: CASSYSGRPSYNEQFF.

This clone has a handful of counts. The V and J genes are TRBV5-5 and TRBJ2-1; D may match TRBD1 or TRBD2 (5 bases each). The CDR3 has 13 residues. CDR1 SGHKS and CDR2 YYEKEE come from the germline V gene (reference sequence). V was cut by 4 bases and J by 4 bases, with 9 bases left in between. The CDR3 DNA follows: TGTGCCAGCAGCGTGGGACCTTACAATGAGCAGTTCTTC. This sequence encodes CASSVGPYNEQFF.

The chain is built from TRBV6-1 and TRBJ2-7, with D unresolved. The germline V gene encodes CDR1 MNHNS and CDR2 SASEGT. Between the trimmed V and J ends, which lost 2 bases and 5 bases, there was a span of 4 bases. The CDR3 contains 11 residues. CDR3 sequence (DNA): TGTGCCAGCAGTGAATTCGACGAGCAGTACTTC. Translating gives CASSEFDEQYF.

This chain links TRBV30 with TRBJ2-3; maybe TRBD2 (5 bases). V lost 0 bases and J 3 bases, leaving 13 bases between the germline ends. The germline V gene has CDR1 GTSNPN and CDR2 SVGIG (reference sequence). This CDR3 has 15 residues. CDR3 amino acids: CAWSVPLRGTDTQYF. The DNA of the CDR3 is TGTGCCTGGAGTGTACCGCTCCGGGGTACAGATACGCAGTATTTT.

The V and J genes are TRBV6-1 and TRBJ2-5; maybe TRBD1 (6 bases). CDR1 and CDR2 from the germline V gene are MNHNS and SASEGT. The CDR3 has 14 amino acids. The germline V and J ends were trimmed by 3 bases and 1 base, with 9 bases remaining between them. The CDR3: CASSDQTGQETQYF. The CDR3 region has the DNA TGTGCCAGCAGTGACCAGACAGGCCAAGAGACCCAGTACTTC.

The chain uses TRBV5-6 and TRBJ2-1, with 7 bases lining up with TRBD2. Germline-derived CDR1 and CDR2 are SGHDT and YYEEEE. This CDR3 comprises 16 residues. V lost 4 bases, J lost 3 bases, and 10 bases stayed unmatched. CDR3 amino acids: CASSRGRWEGYNEQFF. For the CDR3, the DNA is TGTGCCAGCAGCCGTGGGAGGTGGGAGGGCTACAATGAGCAGTTCTTC.

This clone was seen only once. V gene TRBV4-3 combines with J gene TRBJ2-3; weak D call: TRBD2 (5 bases). Trimming shortened V by 1 base and J by 0 bases, and 14 bases separated the two germline ends. This CDR3 region has 17 residues. Germline values: CDR1 LGHNA, CDR2 YSLEER. CDR3: CASSQGEDTGSTDTQYF. The CDR3 DNA follows: TGCGCCAGCAGCCAAGGAGAGGATACGGGGAGCACAGATACGCAGTATTTT.

The rearrangement uses TRBV9 and TRBJ2-2; D is undetermined. The germline V gene encodes CDR1 SGDLS and CDR2 YYNGEE. CDR3 size: 11 residues. V lost 0 bases and J 12 bases, leaving 6 bases between the germline ends. The CDR3 coding sequence is TGTGCCAGCAGCGTAGGGGGAAAGCTGTTTTTT. Protein: CASSVGGKLFF.

This sequence joins TRBV12-5 and TRBJ2-1; D uncertain. Germline assignment: CDR1 LGHNT and CDR2 FRNRAP. V lost 0 bases and J 7 bases, leaving 13 bases between the germline ends. The CDR3 loop spans 15 amino acids. The CDR3 bases are TGTGCTAGTGGTTTGGTAGGTGGAGCGAGGAATGAGCAGTTCTTC. Translation: CASGLVGGARNEQFF.

The CDR3 nucleotides are TGTGCCAGCAGCGTGGGGGGGTCGGGCAATCAGCCCCAGCATTTT. Translating it yields CASSVGGSGNQPQHF. This sequence joins TRBV9 and TRBJ1-5; tentative D call: TRBD1 (5 bases). Germline V gene data show CDR1 as SGDLS and CDR2 as YYNGEE. V gave up 2 bases and J gave up 2 bases, with 11 bases separating them. The CDR3 covers 15 residues.

CDR3: CASSLGLGANQPQHF. As DNA, the CDR3 is TGTGCCAGCAGTTTGGGACTTGGGGCAAATCAGCCCCAGCATTTT. V usage is TRBV6-5 and J usage is TRBJ1-5, with a tentative D call TRBD1 (5 bases). Germline CDR1 and CDR2: MNHEY and SVGAGI. Trimming removed 4 bases from V and 4 bases from J, with 14 bases in between. The CDR3 extends over 15 amino acids.

The chain carries TRBV19 and TRBJ1-1; D gene unclear. Germline loops: CDR1 LNHDA, CDR2 SQIVND (reference sequence). V gave up 6 bases and J gave up 1 base, with 3 bases separating them. The length of the CDR3 is 11 residues. CDR3 protein: CASRKNTEAFF. The DNA for the CDR3 is TGTGCCAGTAGGAAGAACACTGAAGCTTTCTTT.

Regarding this clone: This CDR3 is also generated by other DNA sequences in the sample. This sequence joins TRBV29-1 and TRBJ1-1, with a weak D call TRBD1 (6 bases). The CDR3 totals 13 residues. Germline CDR1 and CDR2: SQVTM and ANQGSEA. The CDR3 region has the DNA TGCAGTGCCTCGAACAGGGATAACACTGAAGCTTTCTTT. Translation gives CSASNRDNTEAFF.

This chain connects TRBV5-5 to TRBJ1-1, with D hard to call. The CDR3 loop spans 15 amino acids. CDR1 and CDR2 (germline): SGHKS, YYEKEE (reference sequence). The ends were cut back, 5 bases at V and 0 bases at J, with 14 bases in the middle. The CDR3 DNA follows: TGTGCCAGCAGTCCTACACGCAACCTGAACACTGAAGCTTTCTTT. Its translation: CASSPTRNLNTEAFF.

The CDR3 here is CASSVATFGTSTPNEQFF. CDR3 coding DNA: TGTGCCAGCAGCGTAGCTACTTTTGGGACTAGTACCCCCAATGAGCAGTTCTTC. The chain has TRBV9 and TRBJ2-1, with TRBD2 matching over 8 bases. J gave up 6 bases and V 0 bases, and 14 bases lay outside the gene matches. Germline-derived CDR1 and CDR2 are SGDLS and YYNGEE. The CDR3 runs 18 residues.

The sample holds a few counts of this clone. This CDR3 reads CASSPGQGRTEQFF. CDR3 sequence (DNA): TGTGCCAGTAGTCCCGGACAGGGGAGAACTGAGCAGTTCTTC. V gene TRBV19 combines with J gene TRBJ2-1; 9 nucleotides align to TRBD1. Germline assignment: CDR1 LNHDA and CDR2 SQIVND (reference sequence). The CDR3 totals 14 residues. V gave up 5 bases and J gave up 9 bases; unmatched junction bases: 8.